The next 27 T cell receptor beta chains were all read from a single sample in a study of T cells in Graves' hyperthyroidism and ophthalmopathy. It was RNA transcripts that yielded the amplified TCR beta CDR3 regions. Researchers ran a first-round RT-PCR on the TCR CDR3 using the HTBI primer set. Via MiXCR, TCRdb re-called the multiplex PCR reads, giving one row per CDR3 protein. The sample records about 420,000 distinct CDR3 sequences, roughly 13% being singletons. Sequencing input: blood. The receptors stem from a young woman with Graves' hyperthyroidism.

This clonotype was seen ten or more times. The CDR3 loop is CASSPRDRANNEQFF. CDR3 in DNA: TGTGCCAGCAGCCCCCGGGACAGGGCCAACAATGAGCAGTTCTTC. The chain links TRBV6-1 to TRBJ2-1; 9 positions agree with TRBD1. The CDR3 extends over 15 amino acids. Germline V gene sequence: CDR1 MNHNS, CDR2 SASEGT. J lost 5 bases, V lost 6 bases, and 8 bases had no gene match.

V gene TRBV5-6 combines with J gene TRBJ2-7, with TRBD2 matching over 16 bases. Germline V gene data show CDR1 as SGHDT and CDR2 as YYEEEE. The CDR3 is 17 residues long. V trimming: 3 bases; J trimming: 2 bases; junction bases outside the gene matches: 5. CDR3 coding DNA: TGTGCCAGCAGCTGGGGGGGACTAGCGGGAGGGGCCTACGAGCAGTACTTC. Its protein is CASSWGGLAGGAYEQYF. Supplemented by reference TRBV5-6 and TRBJ2-7, the full variable domain reads DAGVTQSPTHLIKTRGQQVTLRCSPKSGHDTVSWYQQALGQGPQFIFQYYEEEERQRGNFPDRFSGHQFPNYSSELNVNALLLGDSALYLCASSWGGLAGGAYEQYFGPGTRLTVT.

This clonotype has at least ten counts. The chain recombines TRBV11-2 with TRBJ2-7; 7 nucleotides line up with TRBD2. Germline V lookup: CDR1 SGHAT, CDR2 FQNNGV. The CDR3 runs 14 residues. V was pared by 0 bases and J by 3 bases, with 2 bases of the junction left unmatched. CDR3 region: CASSLDGGVYEQYF. The CDR3 DNA sequence: TGTGCCAGCAGCTTAGATGGGGGGGTCTACGAGCAGTACTTC. Filled out from reference TRBV11-2 and TRBJ2-7, the complete variable domain reads EAGVAQSPRYKIIEKRQSVAFWCNPISGHATLYWYQQILGQGPKLLIQFQNNGVVDDSQLPKDRFSAERLKGVDSTLKIQPAKLEDSAVYLCASSLDGGVYEQYFGPGTRLTVT.

This clonotype appeared a few times. J is TRBJ2-1 and V is TRBV4-1; TRBD2 matches at 13 bases. V shed 4 bases and J 0 bases; nucleotides not matched to a gene: 9. CDR3 length: 19 residues. The germline V gene encodes CDR1 MGHRA and CDR2 YSYEKL. CDR3 nucleotides: TGCGCCAGCAGCCGCGTGGGACTAGCGGGATTGAGCTCCTACAATGAGCAGTTCTTC. Encoded protein: CASSRVGLAGLSSYNEQFF.

A few counts support this clonotype. The J gene is TRBJ2-2, the V gene TRBV27; 10 bases are a match to TRBD2. The germline CDR1 and CDR2 sequences are MNHEY and SMNVEV (reference sequence). The V gene end was trimmed by 4 bases and the J gene end by 4 bases; junction bases not matched to a gene: 6. The CDR3 consists of 16 residues. CDR3 region: CASSSNLAGATGELFF. The CDR3 DNA sequence: TGTGCCAGCAGTTCCAATCTAGCGGGAGCCACCGGGGAGCTGTTTTTT.

The chain uses TRBV5-1 and TRBJ2-1; D remains ambiguous. The V end was cut by 3 bases, the J end by 5 bases, with 6 bases between. Germline lookup yields CDR1 SGHRS and CDR2 YFSETQ. The CDR3 covers 12 residues. In nucleotides, the CDR3 is TGCGCCAGCAGCTCACAGAACAATGAGCAGTTCTTC. Translated, it gives CASSSQNNEQFF.

This clonotype came up many times. The chain uses TRBV20-1 and TRBJ2-1, with 7 bases that match TRBD2. The CDR3 covers 14 residues. The J segment lost 8 bases and the V segment lost 3 bases, leaving 10 bases of the junction unmatched. CDR1 is DFQATT and CDR2 is SNEGSKA in the germline V gene (reference sequence). The CDR3 DNA is TGCAGTGCTAGCGGGAGGAGGCAAAGGCATGAGCAGTTCTTC. This gives the protein CSASGRRQRHEQFF.

This clonotype was counted between two and nine times. The rearrangement uses TRBV19 and TRBJ1-1; TRBD1 is a possible D gene (6 bases). V lost 4 bases and J 0 bases, leaving 12 bases between the germline ends. The germline CDR1 and CDR2 sequences are LNHDA and SQIVND (reference sequence). This CDR3 contains 15 residues. CDR3 sequence reads: CASSTRDTLNTEAFF. CDR3 DNA: TGTGCCAGTAGTACAAGGGACACCTTGAACACTGAAGCTTTCTTT.

The chain links TRBV30 to TRBJ2-7; 7 bases are a match to TRBD1. CDR1 is GTSNPN and CDR2 is SVGIG in the germline V gene (reference sequence). The CDR3 length is 14 residues. Unmatched junction bases numbered 10, after V lost 4 bases and J lost 4 bases. CDR3 sequence: CAWKLPGQPYEQYF. The DNA of the CDR3 is TGTGCCTGGAAACTTCCGGGACAGCCTTACGAGCAGTACTTC.

This clonotype was counted many times. The CDR3 loop is CASSEFLRAYEQYF. CDR3 DNA sequence: TGCGCCAGCAGTGAGTTTTTACGAGCCTACGAGCAGTACTTC. The chain is built from TRBV10-1 and TRBJ2-7; unclear D gene. The germline V gene has CDR1 WNHNN and CDR2 SYGVQD (reference sequence). The V end lost 1 base, the J end lost 2 bases, and 9 bases lay between the germline ends. The CDR3 runs to 14 residues.

This chain joins TRBV19 and TRBJ2-1; 9 nucleotides match TRBD1. V was clipped by 4 bases and J by 7 bases; unmatched bases: 8. The germline gives CDR1 LNHDA, CDR2 SQIVND (reference sequence). This CDR3 region has 15 residues. The CDR3 sequence is CASSKLGTGRNEQFF. The CDR3 DNA reads as TGTGCCAGTAGTAAACTCGGGACAGGGAGGAATGAGCAGTTCTTC.

This clonotype was seen a few times. The CDR3, as DNA: TGTGCCTGTCAATTCGAGAACACCGGGGAGCTGTTTTTT. This gives the protein CACQFENTGELFF. This rearrangement joins TRBV30 to TRBJ2-2, with unresolved D. Germline V gene lookup returns CDR1 GTSNPN and CDR2 SVGIG (reference sequence). The CDR3 loop spans 13 amino acids. The ends were cut back, 6 bases at V and 1 base at J, with 9 bases in the middle.

This clonotype has at least ten counts. The chain's CDR3 is CASSIAGGDGETQYF. The DNA for the CDR3 is TGTGCCAGCAGTATAGCGGGAGGGGATGGTGAGACCCAGTACTTC. The J gene is TRBJ2-5, the V gene TRBV5-8; TRBD2 aligns across 11 bases. The V and J ends lost 5 bases and 5 bases, in that order; junction bases with no gene match: 8. CDR1 is SGHTS, CDR2 YDEGEE, per germline. The CDR3 has 15 residues.

There are many counts of this clonotype. The rearrangement links TRBV12-3 or TRBV12-4 to TRBJ2-3; D not resolved. V was trimmed by 5 bases and J by 10 bases, leaving 16 bases between them. This CDR3 spans 13 amino acids. CDR3 coding DNA: TGTGCCAGCAGTCTTAATCGGATGGAATCGCAGTATTTT. Its protein product is CASSLNRMESQYF.

The rearrangement links TRBV6-1 to TRBJ1-1; possible D gene TRBD1, 6 bases. The CDR3 covers 13 residues. Germline V gene sequence: CDR1 MNHNS, CDR2 SASEGT. The ends were cut back, 8 bases at V and 5 bases at J, with 15 bases in the middle. The CDR3 DNA follows: TGTGCCAGCGGGACATACCTTGGGACTGAAGCTTTCTTT. Its protein product is CASGTYLGTEAFF.

The chain recombines TRBV12-3 or TRBV12-4 with TRBJ2-2; D may be TRBD2 (6 bases). This CDR3 has 15 amino acids. Trimming stripped 7 bases from V and 6 bases from J, with 18 bases between. CDR3 bases: TGTGCCAGCATGGTCCTCGATCGGGACTCCGGGGAGCTGTTTTTT. This translates into CASMVLDRDSGELFF.

V usage is TRBV19 and J usage is TRBJ1-2; 7 positions agree with TRBD1. The CDR3 is 11 residues long. Per the germline V gene, CDR1 is LNHDA and CDR2 is SQIVND (reference sequence). Trimming removed 7 bases from V and 11 bases from J; junction bases left unmatched: 7. The DNA of the CDR3 is TGTGCCAGTACGACAGGGCTTGGGTACACCTTC. As protein: CASTTGLGYTF.

In this sample, this clonotype turned up many times. This chain uses TRBV3-1 with TRBJ2-7; 8 positions agree with TRBD2. CDR3 length equals 14 residues. V lost 0 bases to trimming and J lost 7 bases; unmatched junction nucleotides: 5. Germline V gene data show CDR1 as LGHDT and CDR2 as YNNKEL (reference sequence). CDR3 protein: CASSQDITSGEQYF. CDR3 in DNA: TGTGCCAGCAGCCAAGATATTACTAGCGGAGAGCAGTACTTC.

This clonotype showed up many times. The V and J genes are TRBV11-2 and TRBJ2-7; D is possibly TRBD1 (5 bases). The germline V gene encodes CDR1 SGHAT and CDR2 FQNNGV. The CDR3 consists of 12 residues. Trimming took 3 bases from V and 6 from J, leaving 9 bases between them. In DNA form, the CDR3 reads TGTGCCAGCAGCTTTACAGGTCCCGAGCAGTACTTC. Amino acids: CASSFTGPEQYF.

This clonotype has ten or more counts. This rearrangement joins TRBV5-1 to TRBJ2-7; D possibly corresponds to TRBD2 (6 bases). The ends were cut back, 0 bases at V and 0 bases at J, with 13 bases in the middle. CDR3 size: 16 residues. Germline assignment: CDR1 SGHRS and CDR2 YFSETQ. The CDR3 nucleotides are TGCGCCAGCAGCTTGGGGTTAGCGGAGTACTCCTACGAGCAGTACTTC. Translation: CASSLGLAEYSYEQYF.

This clonotype was seen at least ten times. The chain employs TRBV3-1 and TRBJ2-2; D is unclear. V lost 1 base and J lost 2, with 11 bases in between. Germline V gene lookup returns CDR1 LGHDT and CDR2 YNNKEL (reference sequence). The CDR3 sequence is 16 residues long. The CDR3, as DNA: TGTGCCAGCAGCCAAGTTTCTGGATTTAACACCGGGGAGCTGTTTTTT. Translation: CASSQVSGFNTGELFF.

Ten or more counts support this clonotype. This chain uses TRBV7-6 with TRBJ2-7; no clear D gene. This CDR3 comprises 13 residues. CDR1 and CDR2 (germline): SGHVS, FNYEAQ. Trimming removed 2 bases from V and 5 bases from J, with 10 bases in between. CDR3 sequence reads: CASSLLGKDEQYF. The CDR3 DNA sequence: TGTGCCAGCAGCTTACTTGGGAAGGACGAGCAGTACTTC.

This rearrangement joins TRBV27 to TRBJ2-2, with 8 bases aligning to TRBD1. The J segment lost 4 bases and the V segment lost 5 bases, leaving 6 bases of the junction unmatched. The CDR3 runs to 15 residues. Germline-derived CDR1 and CDR2 are MNHEY and SMNVEV (reference sequence). The CDR3 reads CASSTDRAGTGELFF. CDR3 nucleotides: TGTGCCAGCAGTACGGACAGGGCAGGCACCGGGGAGCTGTTTTTT.

This clonotype came up many times. This chain's CDR3 is CASSQDPAGPMNTQYF. The DNA of the CDR3 is TGTGCCAGCAGCCAAGACCCAGCGGGGCCTATGAATACGCAGTATTTT. The chain links TRBV3-1 to TRBJ2-3, with 7 bases fitting TRBD2. The length of the CDR3 is 16 residues. Germline values: CDR1 LGHDT, CDR2 YNNKEL (reference sequence). The J segment lost 7 bases and the V segment lost 0 bases, leaving 10 bases of the junction unmatched.

This clonotype was seen repeatedly, ten times or more. The chain couples TRBV12-3 or TRBV12-4 to TRBJ1-2, with D perhaps TRBD1 (5 bases). The CDR3 is made up of 14 amino acids. Deletions cut 4 bases from V and 2 bases from J, with 11 bases between. The CDR3 DNA reads as TGTGCCAGCAGTTCAGGGTTACGCAACTATGGCTACACCTTC. This gives the protein CASSSGLRNYGYTF.

This rearrangement joins TRBV28 to TRBJ2-7, with D possibly called TRBD1 or TRBD2 (6 bases each). V was cut by 3 bases and J by 7 bases, with 16 bases left in between. Germline V gene lookup returns CDR1 MDHEN and CDR2 SYDVKM. The CDR3 runs to 14 residues. CDR3 amino acids: CASSFSQGRREQYF. The CDR3 region has the DNA TGTGCCAGCAGTTTTAGCCAGGGGAGGAGGGAGCAGTACTTC.

The chain couples TRBV2 to TRBJ2-5; 8 positions agree with TRBD1. V lost 4 bases to trimming and J lost 0 bases; unmatched junction nucleotides: 7. Germline CDR1 is SNHLY and CDR2 is FYNNEI. The length of the CDR3 is 16 residues. The CDR3 DNA reads TGTGCCAGCAGTGCGAGACAGGGGAGGTACCAAGAGACCCAGTACTTC. As protein: CASSARQGRYQETQYF.